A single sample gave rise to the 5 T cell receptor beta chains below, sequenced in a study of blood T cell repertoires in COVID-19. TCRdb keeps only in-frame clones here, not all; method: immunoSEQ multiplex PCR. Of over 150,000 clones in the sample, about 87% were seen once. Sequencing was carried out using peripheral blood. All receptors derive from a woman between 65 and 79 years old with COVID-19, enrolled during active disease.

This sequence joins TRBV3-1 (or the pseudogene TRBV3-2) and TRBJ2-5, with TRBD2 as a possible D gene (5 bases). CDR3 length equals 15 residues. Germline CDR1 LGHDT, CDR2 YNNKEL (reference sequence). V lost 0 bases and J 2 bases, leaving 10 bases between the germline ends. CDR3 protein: CASSQDLGLQETQYF. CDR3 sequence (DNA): TGTGCCAGCAGCCAAGATTTAGGACTTCAAGAGACCCAGTACTTC.

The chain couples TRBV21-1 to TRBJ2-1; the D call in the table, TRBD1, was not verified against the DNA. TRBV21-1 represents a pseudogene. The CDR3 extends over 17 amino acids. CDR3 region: CASSKTDGTGVYNEQFF. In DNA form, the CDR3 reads TGTGCCAGCAGCAAAACCGACGGGACAGGGGTTTACAATGAGCAGTTCTTC.

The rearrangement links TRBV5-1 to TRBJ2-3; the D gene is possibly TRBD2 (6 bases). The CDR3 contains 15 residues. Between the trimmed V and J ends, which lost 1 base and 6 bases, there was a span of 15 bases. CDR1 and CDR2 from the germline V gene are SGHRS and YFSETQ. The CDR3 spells CASSLRQTSGDTQYF. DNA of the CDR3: TGCGCCAGCAGCTTGCGCCAGACGAGCGGGGATACGCAGTATTTT.

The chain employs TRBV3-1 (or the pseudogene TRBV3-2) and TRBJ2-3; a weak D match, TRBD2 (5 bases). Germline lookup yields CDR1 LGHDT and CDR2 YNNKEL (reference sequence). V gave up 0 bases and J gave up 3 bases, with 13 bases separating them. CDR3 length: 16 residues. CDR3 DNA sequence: TGTGCCAGCAGCCAAGATTTCGGGGTGGGGACAGATACGCAGTATTTT. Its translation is CASSQDFGVGTDTQYF.

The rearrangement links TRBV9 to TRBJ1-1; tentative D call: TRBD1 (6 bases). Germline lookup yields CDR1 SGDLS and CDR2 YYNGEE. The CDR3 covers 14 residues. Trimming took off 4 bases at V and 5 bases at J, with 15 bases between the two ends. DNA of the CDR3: TGTGCCAGCAGCAAGGGACACCCAGGGACTGAAGCTTTCTTT. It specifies CASSKGHPGTEAFF.